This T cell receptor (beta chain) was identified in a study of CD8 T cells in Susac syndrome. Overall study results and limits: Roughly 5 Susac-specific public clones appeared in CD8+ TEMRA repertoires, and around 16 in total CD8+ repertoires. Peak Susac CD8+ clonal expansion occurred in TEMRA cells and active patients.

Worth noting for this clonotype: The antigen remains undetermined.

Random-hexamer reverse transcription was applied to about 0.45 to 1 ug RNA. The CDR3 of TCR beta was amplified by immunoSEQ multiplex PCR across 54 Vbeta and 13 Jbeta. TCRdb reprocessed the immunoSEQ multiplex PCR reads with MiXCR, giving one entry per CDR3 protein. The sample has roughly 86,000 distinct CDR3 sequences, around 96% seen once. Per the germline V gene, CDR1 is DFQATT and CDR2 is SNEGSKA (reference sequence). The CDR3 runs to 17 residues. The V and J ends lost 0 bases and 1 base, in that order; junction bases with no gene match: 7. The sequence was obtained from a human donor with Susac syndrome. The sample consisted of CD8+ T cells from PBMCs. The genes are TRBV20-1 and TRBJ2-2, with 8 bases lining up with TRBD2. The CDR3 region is CSARDNRGGWNTGELFF. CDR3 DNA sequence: TGCAGTGCTAGAGATAATCGGGGGGGCTGGAACACCGGGGAGCTGTTTTTT.